This is a list of T cell receptor beta chains from one sample in a study of T cell responses to AZD1222 COVID-19 vaccine. Sequenced by immunoSEQ multiplex PCR; TCRdb stores in-frame clones only, minus some. The sample consists of 100,000 to 150,000 clones, roughly 86% of them appearing once. The material was peripheral blood, obtained 28 days after the second AZD1222 dose. The receptors originated from an adult who received the AZD1222 COVID-19 vaccine. The CDR3 runs from the conserved cysteine through the conserved F or W. A D gene is named only where the DNA matches it firmly. A clone size is listed for some rows: how often the clone was seen (once, few, many), or a class if it is expanded.

>TRBD1|NA|TRBV5-1|TRBJ1-2
TGCGCCAGCAGCTTGGCTGGGACAGGGCATGGCTACACCTTC
CASSLAGTGHGYTF
>NA|NA|TRBV6-1|TRBJ1-2
TGTGCCAGCAGTGAAGTCTGGGGGACTAACTATGGCTACACCTTC
CASSEVWGTNYGYTF
>TRBD1|NA|TRBV6-5|TRBJ1-4
TGTGCCAGCAGCTCCGACAGGGGGGGTGAAAAACTGTTTTTT
CASSSDRGGEKLFF
>NA|NA|TRBV28|TRBJ2-7
TGTGCCAGCAGGCCGGGCCCCCTAAGCGACGAGCAGTACTTC
CASRPGPLSDEQYF
>NA|medium-sized|TRBV4-1|TRBJ1-2
TGCGCCAGCAGCCAGGCGGACCCGCGCTGGGCCTATGGCTACACCTTC
CASSQADPRWAYGYTF
>TRBD1|NA|TRBV28|TRBJ1-2
TGTGCCAGCACAAACCCAGGACAGGGGGCGAGGGGCTACACCTTC
CASTNPGQGARGYTF
>TRBD1|NA|TRBV12-3/TRBV12-4|TRBJ1-2
TGTGCCAGCACCTCAGGGGGCGGCTATGGCTACACCTTC
CASTSGGGYGYTF
>TRBD1|NA|TRBV18|TRBJ2-5
TGTGCCAGCTCACCCAAGACAGGGGCAGAGACCCAGTACTTC
CASSPKTGAETQYF
>NA|NA|TRBV5-5|TRBJ2-3
TGTGCCAGCAGCTTGTCGGCGGATACGCAGTATTTT
CASSLSADTQYF
>TRBD1|NA|TRBV4-1|TRBJ1-4
TGCGCCAGCAGCCAAGAGGACAGGAATGAAAAACTGTTTTTT
CASSQEDRNEKLFF
>NA|NA|TRBV3-1/TRBV3-2|TRBJ1-1
TGTGCCAGCAGCCGGGCCACTGAAGCTTTCTTT
CASSRATEAFF
>NA|NA|TRBV11-1|TRBJ1-1
TGTGCCAGCAGCTTAGTACAGGGACGGGGCACTGAAGCTTTCTTT
CASSLVQGRGTEAFF
>TRBD1|few|TRBV28|TRBJ2-7
TGTGCCAGCAGTTTAGGTGGGACAGGACTATACGAGCAGTACTTC
CASSLGGTGLYEQYF
>NA|NA|TRBV5-7|TRBJ1-5
TGTGCCAGCAGCTTGGGGGCAGGGTATCAGCCCCAGCATTTT
CASSLGAGYQPQHF
>TRBD1|NA|TRBV19|TRBJ1-5
TGTGCCAGTACCCCATCCCCGGACAGGGGGCACCAGCCCCAGCATTTT
CASTPSPDRGHQPQHF
>TRBD1|NA|TRBV30|TRBJ2-2
TGTGCCTGGAGCCTGATACCTTACAGGGGTAACACCGGGGAGCTGTTTTTT
CAWSLIPYRGNTGELFF
>TRBD2|NA|TRBV7-8|TRBJ2-7
TGTGCCAGCAGCTTAGACAGACTAGCGCCCTACGAGCAGTACTTC
CASSLDRLAPYEQYF
>NA|NA|TRBV6-5|TRBJ1-1
TGTGCCAGCAGTTACTGGGCGGGCACTGAAGCTTTCTTT
CASSYWAGTEAFF
>NA|NA|TRBV10-2|TRBJ2-7
TGCGCCAGCAGCAGAAATTCCTACGAGCAGTACTTC
CASSRNSYEQYF
>NA|NA|TRBV13|TRBJ1-1
TGTGCCAGCAGCGGGGACGGGGCGAACACTGAAGCTTTCTTT
CASSGDGANTEAFF
>NA|NA|TRBV7-9|TRBJ2-3
TGTGCCAGCAGCCCGACAGTAAGCACAGATACGCAGTATTTT
CASSPTVSTDTQYF
>NA|NA|TRBV11-3|TRBJ1-1
TGTGCCAGCAGCCGGACCGCACGGAACACTGAAGCTTTCTTT
CASSRTARNTEAFF
>TRBD1|NA|TRBV28|TRBJ2-7
TGTGCCAGCAGCCCCCAGACAGGGGGGCTTTCCTACGAGCAGTACTTC
CASSPQTGGLSYEQYF
>NA|NA|TRBV19|TRBJ1-5
TGTGCCAGTAGTAGGGGCAGGGATGGGCTACAGCCCCAGCATTTT
CASSRGRDGLQPQHF
>TRBD1|NA|TRBV6-2/TRBV6-3|TRBJ1-6
TGTGCCAGCAGTTCCGGGACAGGGTATTCACCCCTCCACTTT
CASSSGTGYSPLHF
>TRBD1|NA|TRBV19|TRBJ1-2
TGTGCCAGTAGCGCGGCCTTGACAGGGGGCGGTGGCTACACCTTC
CASSAALTGGGGYTF
>NA|NA|TRBV5-4|TRBJ1-2
TGTGCCAGCAGCTTGCAACAGCATAGCTATGGCTACACCTTC
CASSLQQHSYGYTF
>TRBD1|NA|TRBV2|TRBJ1-5
TGTGCCAGCAGCGGACAGGGGGGAGATCAGCCCCAGCATTTT
CASSGQGGDQPQHF
>NA|few|TRBV2|TRBJ1-5
TGTGCCAGCATGAAAGGGGCTGATCAGCCCCAGCATTTT
CASMKGADQPQHF
>NA|NA|TRBV18|TRBJ1-6
TGTGCCAGCTCATACGGGTCCGTTGGGGGTTCACCCCTCCACTTT
CASSYGSVGGSPLHF
>NA|NA|TRBV19|TRBJ2-3
TGTGCCAGTAGTCGGGATGACGGCCCCTCGTATTTT
CASSRDDGPSYF
>NA|NA|TRBV6-1|TRBJ1-2
TGTGCCAGCCGTGACCCCGCGCGAAGTTTCTATGGCTACACCTTC
CASRDPARSFYGYTF
>TRBD1|NA|TRBV6-6|TRBJ1-2
TGTGCCAGCAGTTCGCGGACAGGGAAGGACTATGGCTACACCTTC
CASSSRTGKDYGYTF
>NA|NA|TRBV4-1|TRBJ1-1
TGCGCCAGCAGCCGGGGGAACACTGAAGCTTTCTTT
CASSRGNTEAFF
>NA|once|TRBV19|TRBJ2-2
TGTGCCAGTCAACGGTTAACGAACACCGGGGAGCTGTTTTTT
CASQRLTNTGELFF
>NA|NA|TRBV6-6|TRBJ2-2
TGTGCCAGCAGTTACGGAGCGGGTCAGAACACCGGGGAGCTGTTTTTT
CASSYGAGQNTGELFF
>NA|few|TRBV28|TRBJ2-1
TGTGCCAGCAGTTTCCCTTCTCTTGACGAGGTCCATGAGCAGTTCTTC
CASSFPSLDEVHEQFF
>NA|few|TRBV19|TRBJ1-1
TGTGCCAGTAGTATAACAGGAGAGAACACTGAAGCTTTCTTT
CASSITGENTEAFF
>NA|NA|TRBV3-1/TRBV3-2|TRBJ2-5
TGTGCCAGCAGCCTGCAGGGGGGGCAAGAGACCCAGTACTTC
CASSLQGGQETQYF
>NA|NA|TRBV3-1/TRBV3-2|TRBJ2-2
TGTGCCAGCAGCCCCGACACCTCTAGGGGGGAGCTGTTTTTT
CASSPDTSRGELFF
>TRBD1|once|TRBV5-6|TRBJ1-5
TGTGCCAGCAGCTTGACAGGGGGTCGGCAGCCCCAGCATTTT
CASSLTGGRQPQHF
>TRBD1|NA|TRBV30|TRBJ2-3
TGTGCCTGGGGAGGGGGACAGGGGGACACAGATACGCAGTATTTT
CAWGGGQGDTDTQYF
>NA|NA|TRBV6-5|TRBJ1-2
TGTGCCAGCAGTTACTATGGCCTCGGCTACACCTTC
CASSYYGLGYTF
>NA|NA|TRBV4-1|TRBJ2-2
TGCGCCAGCAGCCAAGGGAGCGGCCCGAACACCGGGGAGCTGTTTTTT
CASSQGSGPNTGELFF
>TRBD2|NA|TRBV11-3|TRBJ2-2
TGTGCCAGCAGCTCCGGACTAGCGGGGAACACCGGGGAGCTGTTTTTT
CASSSGLAGNTGELFF
>TRBD1|NA|TRBV6-5|TRBJ1-5
TGTGCCAGCAGCCCCCGGGACAGGGTACAGCCCCAGCATTTT
CASSPRDRVQPQHF
>NA|few|TRBV7-2|TRBJ2-1
TGTGCCAGCAGCTCAAGACAGGGAGGGTACAATGAGCAGTTCTTC
CASSSRQGGYNEQFF
>NA|NA|TRBV5-1|TRBJ1-6
TGCGCCAGCAGCCGAGATGACAGGATGTCTAATTCACCCCTCCACTTT
CASSRDDRMSNSPLHF